The clone carrying this TCR beta chain showed up just once. The sample originates from a study of blood T cells in healthy people across ages. A second PCR of about 6 to 12 cycles used a sample-barcoded 5' primer and a J-beta primer mix. TCRdb recomputed calls from the 5' RACE reads with MiXCR, one row per CDR3 protein. This table has 1.5 million to 2 million distinct CDR3 sequences, around half appearing once. The V and J ends lost 4 bases and 6 bases respectively, with 15 bases between them. The germline CDR1 and CDR2 sequences are LGHNA and YNFKEQ. The CDR3 contains 14 residues. The specimen sequenced was blood. The clonotype was recovered from a middle-aged woman in good health. The V gene is TRBV4-2, the J gene TRBJ1-1, with a weak D call TRBD1 (6 bases). For the CDR3, the DNA is TGTGCCAGCAGCCCCTCAACGGGGGCCGCTGAAGCTTTCTTT. Its translation: CASSPSTGAAEAFF.